This T cell receptor (beta chain) was sequenced for a study of shared clonotypes between healthy human individuals. Study in general: Serving as donors were two women and a few men, whose ages spanned 18 to 49. Study-wide points: Blood was the sole source, and tissue repertoires probably differ.

Only a few counts were recorded for this clone. What it binds is unknown. Donors comprised healthy HIV-negative adults lacking recent acute infections or vaccinations. In germline, CDR1 is MDHEN, CDR2 SYDVKM. V lost 7 bases, J lost 2 bases, and 14 bases lay in between. The CDR3 contains 14 residues. The table came from immunoSEQ multiplex PCR; TCRdb's copy has only in-frame clones and leaves some out. There are fewer than 650,000 clones in the sample; around 77% occur only once, and 9.5% to 15% lies in the top ten. The chain couples TRBV28 to TRBJ1-1, with D possibly being TRBD1 (5 bases). Material for sequencing was PBMCs. This clonotype was obtained from a woman aged 40 to 50 in good health. Some clones in this sample may be carry-over from other donors' samples. CDR3 sequence reads: CASMDGRGNTEAFF. CDR3 bases: TGTGCCAGCATGGATGGGAGGGGAAACACTGAAGCTTTCTTT.